One TCR beta chain is described in this entry. Per germline, CDR1 DFQATT and CDR2 SNEGSKA (reference sequence). This CDR3 has 11 residues. V lost 6 bases to trimming and J lost 8 bases, with 13 bases between them. Per the original data handling: Estimation of nucleated cell counts was performed using reference gene primer amplification. Assay used: immunoSEQ multiplex PCR; TCRdb lists only in-frame clones, some missing. The V and J calls and clone size are taken from that table; D and trimming were inferred from the DNA. The data hold under 40,000 clones, with roughly 85% observed a single time. The sample is drawn from a study of blood T cell repertoires in COVID-19. Study overall: Both acute and convalescent COVID-19 samples were obtained from the United States, Italy and Spain.

This clonotype was sampled from an elderly woman with active or convalescent COVID-19. Material: peripheral blood. This chain connects TRBV20-1 to TRBJ1-1; tentative D call: TRBD1 (5 bases). DNA for the CDR3: TGCAGTGCGGATGGACAAGTCGAAGCTTTCTTT. Encoded protein: CSADGQVEAFF.